The 18 T cell receptor beta chains below were found in one sample sequenced in a study of blood T cells in healthy people across ages (dated by TCRdb to the mid-2010s). Libraries were constructed by 5' RACE. A second PCR of about 6 to 11 cycles was performed with a sample-barcoded 5' primer and a J-beta primer mix. TCRdb reworked the public reads: Q25 trimming with fastp, MiXCR clone assembly, productive beta chains retained. Each CDR3 protein appears once, grouped with its most common genes and DNA. This sample has 1.8 million or so distinct CDR3 sequences in its table, and about two fifths of those were observed once. The top ten constitute 23% of the sample. Sequenced: blood. These receptors came from a human donor in good health.

The chain is built from TRBV28 and TRBJ2-7; TRBD2 might be the D (6 bases). The ends were cut back, 6 bases at V and 7 bases at J, with 16 bases in the middle. The CDR3 extends over 13 amino acids. From germline, CDR1 is MDHEN and CDR2 SYDVKM. This CDR3 is CASSGGAYNEQYF. Written as DNA, the CDR3 is TGTGCCAGCAGCGGCGGGGCGTACAATGAGCAGTACTTC.

V and J are TRBV7-9 and TRBJ1-5; D is uncertain. V shed 4 bases and J shed 5 bases, with 12 bases lying between them. Germline CDR1 and CDR2: SEHNR and FQNEAQ (reference sequence). CDR3 length: 14 residues. The CDR3 DNA reads TGTGCCAGCAGCTCCTCGGACGGAGATCAGCCCCAGCATTTT. Amino acids: CASSSSDGDQPQHF.

This rearrangement joins TRBV6-5 to TRBJ1-4; possible D gene TRBD1, 5 bases. Germline CDR1 reads MNHEY; CDR2 reads SVGAGI. The CDR3 runs to 16 residues. V was shortened by 2 bases and J by 8 bases, with 18 bases between the two germline ends. Here the CDR3 reads CASSYRYRDLGEKLFF. For the CDR3, the DNA is TGTGCCAGCAGTTACAGATACCGGGACCTAGGGGAAAAACTGTTTTTT.

The V call is TRBV5-1, the J call TRBJ2-5; tentatively, D is TRBD1 or TRBD2 (6 bases each). The J call may be incorrect, as the DNA end agrees better with TRBJ2-7. The CDR3 loop spans 17 amino acids. In germline, CDR1 is SGHRS, CDR2 YFSETQ. CDR3 loop: CASSLESRGGGGGEQYF. The DNA of the CDR3 is TGCGCCAGCAGCTTGGAATCGAGAGGAGGAGGGGGAGGCGAGCAGTACTTC.

The chain employs TRBV29-1 and TRBJ1-2, with D possibly TRBD1 on 6 matching bases. This CDR3 contains 13 residues. V lost 3 bases and J 6 bases, leaving 14 bases between the germline ends. Germline V gene lookup returns CDR1 SQVTM and CDR2 ANQGSEA. This chain's CDR3 is CSVERRGLDGYTF. The CDR3 coding sequence is TGCAGCGTTGAGAGGCGGGGGCTGGATGGCTACACCTTC.

This clonotype was found a few times. This chain joins TRBV29-1 and TRBJ2-1; maybe TRBD1 (5 bases). V gave up 4 bases and J gave up 5 bases, with 6 bases separating them. In germline, CDR1 is SQVTM, CDR2 ANQGSEA. The CDR3 contains 11 residues. CDR3 DNA sequence: TGCAGCGTTGCAGGGAACAATGAGCAGTTCTTC. Translation: CSVAGNNEQFF.

This clonotype was found a few times. The junction departs from germline at one end; a sequencing error may be responsible. The chain employs TRBV11-1 and TRBJ1-1; D perhaps matches TRBD1 (6 bases). CDR1 and CDR2 (germline): SGHAT, FQDESV (reference sequence). CDR3 length: 12 residues. The CDR3 bases are TGTGCCAGCAGCTTAGCTGGGTACGGGGGGCTCTTT. Protein product: CASSLAGYGGLF.

This clonotype has more than one count but fewer than ten. The CDR3 region is CASSRRTSATDTQYF. The CDR3 DNA sequence: TGCGCCAGCAGCCGACGGACTAGCGCGACAGATACGCAGTATTTT. The genes are TRBV4-3 and TRBJ2-3, with 9 bases lining up with TRBD2. This CDR3 spans 15 amino acids. The V segment lost 4 bases and the J segment 3 bases; nucleotides outside the gene matches: 5. Germline V CDR1 and CDR2: LGHNA, YSLEER.

The J gene is TRBJ2-5, the V gene TRBV4-3; tentatively, D is TRBD2 (5 bases). The CDR3 totals 18 residues. Per the germline V gene, CDR1 is LGHNA and CDR2 is YSLEER. V lost 1 base and J 11 bases, leaving 29 bases between the germline ends. The CDR3 region is CASSQATLGSGVYNEQYF. The CDR3 DNA reads TGCGCCAGCAGCCAAGCCACCCTGGGGAGTGGGGTTTACAATGAGCAGTACTTC.

The chain has TRBV4-3 and TRBJ2-3, with a possible D match to TRBD2 (5 bases). The germline V and J ends were trimmed by 1 base and 3 bases, with 11 bases remaining between them. This CDR3 region has 15 residues. Germline lookup yields CDR1 LGHNA and CDR2 YSLEER. In DNA form, the CDR3 reads TGCGCCAGCAGCCAAGTCACGCCGGGGACAGATACGCAGTATTTT. It is translated as CASSQVTPGTDTQYF.

With regard to this clonotype: One junction end disagrees with the germline gene, perhaps due to a read error. The rearrangement links TRBV3-1 to TRBJ2-1, with TRBD2 identical over 8 bases. The CDR3 is 15 residues long. Germline-derived CDR1 and CDR2 are LGHDT and YNNKEL (reference sequence). This CDR3 reads CASSQMVGLGDEQFF. The CDR3 coding sequence is TGTGCTAGCAGCCAAATGGTGGGACTAGGCGATGAGCAGTTCTTC.

This clonotype was counted at least ten times. This chain joins TRBV29-1 and TRBJ2-3; TRBD1 is a possible D gene (6 bases). Trimming left V 0 bases short and J 3 bases short, with 7 bases between. This CDR3 contains 13 residues. Germline lookup yields CDR1 SQVTM and CDR2 ANQGSEA. The CDR3: CSVEETGTDTQYF. The CDR3 region has the DNA TGCAGCGTTGAAGAAACAGGGACAGATACGCAGTATTTT.

This clonotype was seen more than once but under ten times. This rearrangement joins TRBV9 to TRBJ1-5; D gene ambiguous. V lost 0 bases and J 3 bases, leaving 7 bases between the germline ends. The CDR3 loop spans 14 amino acids. Germline-derived CDR1 and CDR2 are SGDLS and YYNGEE. The DNA for the CDR3 is TGTGCCAGCAGCGTAGGACACCTCAATCAGCCCCAGCATTTT. Amino acid sequence: CASSVGHLNQPQHF.

This clonotype was seen a few times. The J gene is TRBJ2-4, the V gene TRBV5-5; either TRBD1 or TRBD2 may supply D (5 bases each). The tail of the sequence fits TRBJ2-7 better, so the J call may be wrong. The CDR3 runs 14 residues. Germline lookup yields CDR1 SGHKS and CDR2 YYEKEE (reference sequence). The CDR3 spells CASSFGSGHYEQYF. In nucleotides, the CDR3 is TGTGCCAGCAGCTTCGGGTCGGGGCACTACGAGCAGTACTTC.

At least ten counts were recorded for this clonotype. The chain carries TRBV10-3 and TRBJ1-2, with D tentatively TRBD1 (5 bases). The CDR3 is 17 residues long. CDR1 and CDR2 from the germline V gene are ENHRY and SYGVKD. V was clipped by 0 bases and J by 4 bases, with 18 bases between them. The CDR3 region has the DNA TGTGCCATCAGTGAGTCCGGCGGACAAGTTGGAGGCTATGGCTACACCTTC. As protein: CAISESGGQVGGYGYTF.

Details on this clonotype: The junction and the germline gene differ at one end; a read error may be behind it. The CDR3, as DNA: TGCAGTGCGAGAGCCCTAGCGGGGGCTAGGGATGAGCAGTTCTTC. This sequence encodes CSARALAGARDEQFF. The V call is TRBV20-1, the J call TRBJ2-1; 10 bases line up with TRBD2. CDR3 size: 15 residues. Germline V gene sequence: CDR1 DFQATT, CDR2 SNEGSKA (reference sequence).

The rearrangement joins TRBV5-1 to TRBJ2-3, with D possibly matching TRBD2 (6 bases). This CDR3 spans 15 amino acids. The V and J ends lost 6 bases and 1 base respectively, with 15 bases between them. CDR1 is SGHRS and CDR2 is YFSETQ in the germline V gene. The CDR3 is CASKGGARGTDTQYF. The CDR3, as DNA: TGCGCCAGCAAAGGAGGGGCCCGGGGCACAGATACGCAGTATTTT.

This clonotype was picked up a small number of times. The rearrangement uses TRBV29-1 and TRBJ2-1; D ambiguous. Germline V gene lookup returns CDR1 SQVTM and CDR2 ANQGSEA. CDR3 length: 14 residues. Trimming left V 7 bases short and J 0 bases short, with 13 bases between. CDR3 in amino acids: CSAPTDSSYNEQFF. The CDR3 DNA reads TGCAGCGCCCCTACCGATAGCTCCTACAATGAGCAGTTCTTC.